The T cell receptor beta chain described here comes from a study of T-cell memory formation after mild COVID-19. Overall study: Largely donor-specific TCR clusters were found.

TCRdb passed the 5' RACE reads through MiXCR, listing each CDR3 protein once. The table lists around 300,000 distinct CDR3 sequences, more than 13% of them singletons. The CDR3 runs to 12 residues. Trimming took 7 bases from V and 4 from J, leaving 11 bases between them. Germline values: CDR1 MNHEY, CDR2 SVGEGT. This clonotype was detected a few times. The source of this sequence is a man between 18 and 29 years old who had mild COVID-19 (a few samples of this study predate the infection). Cell type and time point are not known. The chain has TRBV6-2 or TRBV6-3 and TRBJ2-7, with unresolved D. Sequencing was carried out using PBMCs or a T cell subset sorted from them (not recorded which). CDR3 nucleotides: TGTGCCAGCACCAACCCCCGTTACGAGCAGTACTTC. It yields the protein CASTNPRYEQYF.